The 28 T cell receptor beta chains presented below share a single source sample, sequenced in a study of blood T cell repertoires in COVID-19. Method: immunoSEQ multiplex PCR; TCRdb's copy keeps in-frame clones and lacks some. Of 350,000 to 500,000 clones listed, around nine tenths are singletons. Source material: PBMCs or T cells enriched from blood (not recorded which). The source is a woman younger than 30 who had been exposed to COVID-19.

The gene calls are TRBV7-9 and TRBJ2-2; D may be TRBD1 (6 bases). CDR3 length equals 16 residues. CDR1 and CDR2 (germline): SEHNR, FQNEAQ (reference sequence). V dropped 5 bases and J dropped 4 bases, with 17 bases sitting between them. This CDR3 is CASSPKGVDSTGELFF. The CDR3 bases are TGTGCCAGCAGCCCAAAGGGGGTGGACTCCACCGGGGAGCTGTTTTTT.

CDR3 loop: CASSSGREGLTYNEQFF. In nucleotides, the CDR3 is TGTGCCAGCAGCTCGGGGCGGGAGGGCTTAACTTACAATGAGCAGTTCTTC. The chain is built from TRBV5-4 and TRBJ2-1, with 9 nucleotides matching TRBD2. CDR3 length equals 17 residues. Germline V gene lookup returns CDR1 SGHNT and CDR2 YYREEE (reference sequence). The V gene end was trimmed by 3 bases and the J gene end by 4 bases; junction bases not matched to a gene: 11.

J is TRBJ2-7 and V is TRBV5-5, with D hard to call. Germline CDR1 is SGHKS and CDR2 is YYEKEE (reference sequence). This CDR3 region has 12 residues. V was clipped by 4 bases and J by 6 bases, with 11 bases between them. CDR3 nucleotides: TGTGCCAGCAGCACTTTTATTGGCGAGCAGTACTTC. Its protein product is CASSTFIGEQYF.

The chain couples TRBV4-3 to TRBJ2-1; possibly TRBD2 for D (6 bases). Germline values: CDR1 LGHNA, CDR2 YSLEER. The CDR3 extends over 15 amino acids. Trimming cost V 1 base and J 3 bases, with 10 bases left between them. The CDR3 sequence: CASSQAGRGYNEQFF. The CDR3 nucleotides are TGCGCCAGCAGCCAAGCAGGGCGGGGCTACAATGAGCAGTTCTTC.

The chain links TRBV6-5 to TRBJ2-1, with a weak D call TRBD1 (7 bases). Germline V gives CDR1 MNHEY, CDR2 SVGAGI. V dropped 6 bases and J dropped 4 bases, with 16 bases sitting between them. The CDR3 covers 15 residues. The CDR3 spells CASSSSGGGYNEQFF. For the CDR3, the DNA is TGTGCCAGCAGCAGTTCAGGGGGAGGATACAATGAGCAGTTCTTC.

This chain links TRBV29-1 with TRBJ2-7; D may be TRBD2 (5 bases). Germline-derived CDR1 and CDR2 are SQVTM and ANQGSEA. Trimming removed 3 bases from V and 1 base from J, with 13 bases in between. This CDR3 contains 14 residues. The chain's CDR3 is CSVDPERSSYEQYF. The CDR3 DNA reads TGCAGCGTTGATCCAGAGCGGAGTTCCTACGAGCAGTACTTC.

The count of this clone is one. This chain connects TRBV11-2 to TRBJ2-7, with 11 positions matching TRBD1. The CDR3 contains 15 residues. Trimming at V came to 0 bases and at J to 3 bases, leaving 1 base not matched to a gene. Germline assignment: CDR1 SGHAT and CDR2 FQNNGV. The CDR3 nucleotides read TGTGCCAGCAGCTTAGATGGGACAGGGGGCTACGAGCAGTACTTC. Translation gives CASSLDGTGGYEQYF.

This clone occurred once. The chain has TRBV19 and TRBJ1-4, with TRBD1 matching 7 bases. Unmatched junction bases numbered 8, after V lost 5 bases and J lost 5 bases. CDR3 length: 15 amino acids. The germline CDR1 and CDR2 sequences are LNHDA and SQIVND (reference sequence). Written as DNA, the CDR3 is TGTGCCAGTAGTCCCCGGACAGGCGAAAATGAAAAACTGTTTTTT. This gives the protein CASSPRTGENEKLFF.

V is TRBV7-9 and J is TRBJ2-2; D is possibly TRBD2 (6 bases). V lost 10 bases and J 7 bases, leaving 13 bases between the germline ends. This CDR3 contains 12 residues. CDR1 is SEHNR, CDR2 FQNEAQ, per germline (reference sequence). The CDR3 coding sequence is TGTGCCACCCCGAGCGGGTTCGGGGAGCTGTTTTTT. It yields the protein CATPSGFGELFF.

The gene calls are TRBV5-4 and TRBJ2-7, with TRBD1 matching 8 bases. The CDR3 consists of 15 residues. V lost 0 bases to trimming and J lost 5 bases; unmatched junction nucleotides: 7. Germline CDR1 is SGHNT and CDR2 is YYREEE (reference sequence). The DNA of the CDR3 is TGTGCCAGCAGCTTGGGGACAGGGACATTCGACGAGCAGTACTTC. Protein: CASSLGTGTFDEQYF.

This chain links TRBV10-3 with TRBJ2-7; 15 positions match TRBD2. The V gene end was trimmed by 8 bases and the J gene end by 1 base; junction bases not matched to a gene: 9. The V gene's germline CDR1 is ENHRY and CDR2 SYGVKD. The CDR3 has 17 amino acids. The CDR3 DNA follows: TGTGCCATCCGTGCAGGACTAGCGGGAGGGGAGTCCTACGAGCAGTACTTC. It codes for CAIRAGLAGGESYEQYF.

The chain links TRBV7-2 to TRBJ2-2; 9 bases match TRBD1. The CDR3 is 17 amino acids. V gave up 5 bases and J gave up 1 base; unmatched junction bases: 8. Germline V gene data show CDR1 as SGHTA and CDR2 as FQGNSA. This CDR3 reads CASSPTGTGLNTGELFF. CDR3 in DNA: TGTGCCAGCAGCCCTACCGGGACAGGGTTGAACACCGGGGAGCTGTTTTTT.

This clone showed up just a few times. The chain is built from TRBV27 and TRBJ2-7; 8 bases fit TRBD1. The germline CDR1 and CDR2 sequences are MNHEY and SMNVEV (reference sequence). The V and J ends lost 4 bases and 3 bases, in that order; junction bases with no gene match: 5. The CDR3 runs 14 residues. CDR3 amino acids: CASSYSRGLYEQYF. The CDR3 nucleotides are TGTGCCAGCAGTTATAGCAGGGGGCTCTACGAGCAGTACTTC.

CDR3 residues: CATAYGANTGELFF. Here the CDR3 DNA reads TGCGCCACCGCTTATGGAGCGAACACCGGGGAGCTGTTTTTT. V gene TRBV23-1 combines with J gene TRBJ2-2; D is undetermined. TRBV23-1 is an ORF, with its function uncertain. CDR3 length: 14 amino acids. V gave up 10 bases and J gave up 0 bases, with 12 bases separating them.

This clone was counted only a few times. The chain is built from TRBV6-6 and TRBJ2-1; 7 bases agree with TRBD1. The length of the CDR3 is 14 residues. Looked up from germline, CDR1 is MNHNY and CDR2 is SVGAGI (reference sequence). Trimming took 5 bases from V and 4 from J; bases not matched to a gene: 5. The CDR3 region has the DNA TGTGCCAGCAGTCCCCCGGGACAGTACAATGAGCAGTTCTTC. Residues: CASSPPGQYNEQFF.

The chain links TRBV27 to TRBJ1-1; D unresolved. V gave up 7 bases and J gave up 2 bases, with 20 bases separating them. Germline V gene sequence: CDR1 MNHEY, CDR2 SMNVEV (reference sequence). The CDR3 has 16 residues. The CDR3 is CASTESGRGSNTEAFF. Written as DNA, the CDR3 is TGTGCCAGCACCGAGAGCGGGCGGGGATCTAACACTGAAGCTTTCTTT.

This sequence joins TRBV3-1 (or the pseudogene TRBV3-2) and TRBJ2-7; 14 nucleotides align to TRBD2. The CDR3 contains 14 residues. Germline V gene lookup returns CDR1 LGHDT and CDR2 YNNKEL (reference sequence). The V and J ends lost 5 bases and 4 bases, in that order; junction bases with no gene match: 1. The chain's CDR3 is CASSGTSGRYEQYF. The CDR3 DNA reads TGTGCCAGCAGCGGGACTAGCGGGAGATACGAGCAGTACTTC.

This rearrangement joins TRBV10-3 to TRBJ1-2; 9 bases map to TRBD1. Trimming cost V 4 bases and J 8 bases; bases outside gene matches: 8. The CDR3 contains 14 residues. Germline CDR1 and CDR2: ENHRY and SYGVKD. Here the CDR3 reads CAISAKQGAQGYTF. CDR3 bases: TGTGCCATCAGTGCGAAACAGGGGGCGCAGGGCTACACCTTC.

CDR3 bases: TGCAGTGCTAGTTCTCCGGGGACTAGCAAGAGGGATACGCAGTATTTT. It translates to CSASSPGTSKRDTQYF. J is TRBJ2-3 and V is TRBV20-1, with 9 positions matching TRBD2. CDR1 and CDR2 (germline): DFQATT, SNEGSKA (reference sequence). Trimming removed 3 bases from V and 6 bases from J; junction bases left unmatched: 13. CDR3 length equals 16 residues.

This clone showed up just once. The chain employs TRBV10-1 and TRBJ1-2; the match to TRBD1 covers 8 bases. The germline V gene encodes CDR1 WNHNN and CDR2 SYGVQD (reference sequence). This CDR3 has 12 amino acids. The ends lost 4 bases at V and 8 bases at J; junction bases unmatched: 3. CDR3 nucleotides: TGCGCCAGCAGTGGGACAGGGACCGGCTACACCTTC. Translated: CASSGTGTGYTF.

The rearrangement uses TRBV5-1 and TRBJ2-2; a possible D gene is TRBD2 (5 bases). Germline V gives CDR1 SGHRS, CDR2 YFSETQ. The CDR3 has 14 residues. Trimming removed 3 bases from V and 6 bases from J, with 12 bases in between. The CDR3 region has the DNA TGCGCCAGCAGCTCGAGTCTAGCAGCCGGGGAGCTGTTTTTT. Encoded protein: CASSSSLAAGELFF.

The V call is TRBV11-2, the J call TRBJ2-3; 7 bases are shared with TRBD2. This CDR3 comprises 17 residues. V lost 5 bases to trimming and J lost 2 bases; unmatched junction nucleotides: 13. Germline values: CDR1 SGHAT, CDR2 FQNNGV. DNA of the CDR3: TGTGCCAGCAGCCCCGGCACGGCTAGCGGACTCACAGATACGCAGTATTTT. It specifies CASSPGTASGLTDTQYF.

The CDR3, as DNA: TGTGCCAGCAGCTCCTGGACAGGGGGGGCAGATACGCAGTATTTT. The encoded protein is CASSSWTGGADTQYF. The chain uses TRBV7-9 and TRBJ2-3, with TRBD1 matching 10 bases. J was trimmed by 4 bases and V by 4 bases; bases with no gene match: 5. Germline V gene data show CDR1 as SEHNR and CDR2 as FQNEAQ (reference sequence). The CDR3 length is 15 residues.

A few counts support this clone. The chain is built from TRBV5-8 and TRBJ1-5; D gene unclear. This CDR3 has 13 residues. Germline V gene data show CDR1 as SGHTS and CDR2 as YDEGEE. The germline V and J ends were trimmed by 0 bases and 4 bases, with 5 bases remaining between them. The CDR3 protein is CASSLAGNQPQHF. In DNA form, the CDR3 reads TGTGCCAGCAGCTTGGCCGGGAATCAGCCCCAGCATTTT.

The sample holds one count of this clone. V gene TRBV6-4 combines with J gene TRBJ2-5; 11 bases agree with TRBD2. Germline-derived CDR1 and CDR2 are MRHNA and SNTAGT. V was clipped by 3 bases and J by 10 bases; unmatched bases: 4. The CDR3 runs to 13 residues. The CDR3 sequence is CASSETSGNLQYF. Here the CDR3 DNA reads TGTGCCAGCAGTGAGACTAGCGGGAACCTCCAGTACTTC.

J is TRBJ1-6 and V is TRBV3-1 (or the pseudogene TRBV3-2); D is unclear. Germline-derived CDR1 and CDR2 are LGHDT and YNNKEL (reference sequence). This CDR3 contains 13 residues. Trimming left V 1 base short and J 6 bases short, with 4 bases between. CDR3 DNA: TGTGCCAGCAGCCAAGCGTTTAATTCACCCCTCCACTTT. Its protein is CASSQAFNSPLHF.

The rearrangement joins TRBV6-1 to TRBJ1-5; no reliable D call. Germline values: CDR1 MNHNS, CDR2 SASEGT. The CDR3 is 16 residues long. Deletions cut 0 bases from V and 0 bases from J, with 9 bases between. The CDR3 spells CASSEAVRYSNQPQHF. CDR3 coding DNA: TGTGCCAGCAGTGAAGCCGTCAGGTATAGCAATCAGCCCCAGCATTTT.

This clone was observed a handful of times. The V and J genes are TRBV11-2 and TRBJ2-7; 7 positions match TRBD1. In germline, CDR1 is SGHAT, CDR2 FQNNGV. After removal of 1 base from V and 0 bases from J, the junction contained 3 bases not matched to a gene. The CDR3 runs to 15 residues. CDR3 region: CASSLGGTASYEQYF. The CDR3 region has the DNA TGTGCCAGCAGCTTAGGGGGGACAGCCTCCTACGAGCAGTACTTC.